This T cell receptor beta chain originates from a study of beta chain features in type 1 diabetes. Study-wide results and caveats: A moderate, significant TCRB CDR3 shortening appeared in type 1 diabetes across four CD4+ subsets.

The CDR3 length is 15 residues. Trimming removed 4 bases from V and 2 bases from J, with 14 bases in between. CDR1 and CDR2 (germline): LGHNA, YNFKEQ. The sequenced template was cDNA made from the entire isolated RNA. Sequencing used immunoSEQ multiplex PCR; TCRdb keeps in-frame clones, though not all of them. The data contain 600,000 or so clones, over 13% of them seen just once; the ten biggest clones take up 0.03% to 0.045%. Turning to this clone: The antigen is not known.

This TCR derives from a young man with type 1 diabetes. J is TRBJ1-2 and V is TRBV4-2; D gene uncertain. Sequencing was performed on naive CD4+ T cells from blood. As DNA, the CDR3 is TGTGCCAGCAGCCCCGAACACAACCTCAACTATGGCTACACCTTC. Protein product: CASSPEHNLNYGYTF.